This record covers a single T cell receptor beta chain. Its antigen is currently unknown. TCRdb keeps only in-frame clones here, not all; method: immunoSEQ multiplex PCR. The sample records approximately 180,000 clones, almost 95% being singletons. This entry is derived from a study of T cell responses to AZD1222 COVID-19 vaccine. Study-wide results and limits: White British people made up most donors, females outnumbered males, and clonal diversity was possibly underestimated. The number of AZD1222 recipients seropositive at baseline was only 5 to 7. Among vaccine-associated CD4 TCRs, coverage spanned spike, with dominance at 160-218 and 743-854.

This receptor was obtained from an adult in good health. The starting material was peripheral blood, obtained on day 0 of AZD1222 vaccination.

CDR3 in DNA: TGCGCCAGCAGCTTGGAAGGCTGGGGGCCCGCCGGGGAGCTGTTTTTT. Protein sequence: CASSLEGWGPAGELFF. The gene calls are TRBV5-1 and TRBJ2-2, with D perhaps TRBD1 (6 bases). CDR3 length: 16 residues. V was clipped by 0 bases and J by 6 bases, with 15 bases between them. Germline loops: CDR1 SGHRS, CDR2 YFSETQ.